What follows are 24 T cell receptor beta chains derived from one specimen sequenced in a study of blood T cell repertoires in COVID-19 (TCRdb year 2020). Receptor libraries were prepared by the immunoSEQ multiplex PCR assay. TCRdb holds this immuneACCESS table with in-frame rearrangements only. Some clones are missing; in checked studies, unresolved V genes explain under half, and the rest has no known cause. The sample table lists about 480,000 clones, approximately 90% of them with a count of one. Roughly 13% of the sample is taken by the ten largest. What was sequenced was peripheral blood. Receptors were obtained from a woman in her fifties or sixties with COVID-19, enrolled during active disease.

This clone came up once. CDR3 protein: CASSATTGGEGNTIYF. CDR3 sequence (DNA): TGTGCCAGCAGTGCCACAACAGGGGGCGAGGGAAACACCATATATTTT. The rearrangement links TRBV25-1 to TRBJ1-3, with TRBD1 matching 9 bases. The ends lost 4 bases at V and 4 bases at J; junction bases unmatched: 8. Germline loops: CDR1 MGHDK, CDR2 SYGVNS. The CDR3 runs 16 residues.

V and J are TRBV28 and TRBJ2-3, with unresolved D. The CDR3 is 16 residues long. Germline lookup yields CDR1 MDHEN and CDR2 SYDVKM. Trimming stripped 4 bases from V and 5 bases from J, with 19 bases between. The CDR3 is CASSSFESRVQDTQYF. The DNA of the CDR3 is TGTGCCAGCAGTTCTTTTGAATCTAGAGTTCAAGATACGCAGTATTTT.

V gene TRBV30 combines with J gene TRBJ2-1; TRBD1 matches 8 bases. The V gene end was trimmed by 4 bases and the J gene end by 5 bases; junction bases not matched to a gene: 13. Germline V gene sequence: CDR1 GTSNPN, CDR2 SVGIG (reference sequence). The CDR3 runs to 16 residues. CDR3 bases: TGTGCCTGGACGTCCGGGACAGGCGGGATTCACAATGAGCAGTTCTTC. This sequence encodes CAWTSGTGGIHNEQFF.

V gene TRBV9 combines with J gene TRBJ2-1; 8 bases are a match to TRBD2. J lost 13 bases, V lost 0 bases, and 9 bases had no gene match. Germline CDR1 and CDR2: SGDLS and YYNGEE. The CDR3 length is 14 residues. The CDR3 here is CASSVGFIGLAQFF. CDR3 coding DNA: TGTGCCAGCAGCGTAGGTTTCATCGGACTAGCCCAGTTCTTC.

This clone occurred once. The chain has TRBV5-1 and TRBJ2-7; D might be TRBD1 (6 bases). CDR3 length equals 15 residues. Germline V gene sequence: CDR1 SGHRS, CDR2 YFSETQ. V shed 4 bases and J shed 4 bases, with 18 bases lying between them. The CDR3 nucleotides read TGCGCCAGCAGCCCACCTCAGGGGCGAGCTTACGAGCAGTACTTC. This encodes CASSPPQGRAYEQYF.

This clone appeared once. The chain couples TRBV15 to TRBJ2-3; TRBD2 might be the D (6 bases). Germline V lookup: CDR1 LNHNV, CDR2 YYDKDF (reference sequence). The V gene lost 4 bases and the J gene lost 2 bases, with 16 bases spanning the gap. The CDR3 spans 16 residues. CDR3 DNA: TGTGCCACCAGCAAGGGACTGCCCTTCGACACAGATACGCAGTATTTT. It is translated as CATSKGLPFDTDTQYF.

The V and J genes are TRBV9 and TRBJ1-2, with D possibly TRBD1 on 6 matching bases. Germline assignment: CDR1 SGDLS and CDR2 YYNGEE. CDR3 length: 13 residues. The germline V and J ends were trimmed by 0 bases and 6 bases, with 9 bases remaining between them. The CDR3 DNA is TGTGCCAGCAGCGTAGGGACAGTGAATGGCTACACCTTC. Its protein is CASSVGTVNGYTF.

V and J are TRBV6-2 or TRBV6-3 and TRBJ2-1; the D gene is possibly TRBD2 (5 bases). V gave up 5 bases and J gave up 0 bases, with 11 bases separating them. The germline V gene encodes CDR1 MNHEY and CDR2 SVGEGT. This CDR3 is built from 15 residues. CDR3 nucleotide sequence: TGTGCCAGCAGTACCATAGGGAGCTCCTACAATGAGCAGTTCTTC. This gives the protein CASSTIGSSYNEQFF.

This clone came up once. The CDR3 region has the DNA TGTGCCAGCAGTGACGCGGCTAGCGGACGCACAGATACGCAGTATTTT. This codes for CASSDAASGRTDTQYF. V usage is TRBV6-4 and J usage is TRBJ2-3, with 7 positions matching TRBD2. Germline V gives CDR1 MRHNA, CDR2 SNTAGT. V gave up 2 bases and J gave up 1 base; unmatched junction bases: 6. The CDR3 length is 16 residues.

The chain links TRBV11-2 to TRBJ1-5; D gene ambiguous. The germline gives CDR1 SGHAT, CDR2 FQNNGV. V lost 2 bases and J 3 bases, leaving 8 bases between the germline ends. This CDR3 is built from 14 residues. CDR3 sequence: CASSLTLFNQPQHF. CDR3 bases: TGTGCCAGCAGCTTAACTCTGTTCAATCAGCCCCAGCATTTT.

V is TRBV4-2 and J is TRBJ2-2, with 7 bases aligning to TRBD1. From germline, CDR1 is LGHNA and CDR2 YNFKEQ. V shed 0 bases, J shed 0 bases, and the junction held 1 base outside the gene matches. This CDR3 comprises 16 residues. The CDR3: CASSQDQGANTGELFF. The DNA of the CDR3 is TGTGCCAGCAGCCAAGATCAGGGGGCGAACACCGGGGAGCTGTTTTTT.

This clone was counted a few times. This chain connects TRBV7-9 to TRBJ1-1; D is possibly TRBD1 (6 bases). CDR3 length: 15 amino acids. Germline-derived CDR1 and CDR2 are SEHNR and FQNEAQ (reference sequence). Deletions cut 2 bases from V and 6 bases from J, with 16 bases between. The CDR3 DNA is TGTGCCAGCAGCTTAACAGGGACGGTTCCCCCTGAAGCTTTCTTT. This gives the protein CASSLTGTVPPEAFF.

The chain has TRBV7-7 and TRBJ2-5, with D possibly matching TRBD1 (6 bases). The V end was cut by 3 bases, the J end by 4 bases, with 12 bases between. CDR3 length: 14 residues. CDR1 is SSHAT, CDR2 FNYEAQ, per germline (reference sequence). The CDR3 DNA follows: TGTGCCAGCAGCTTTACAGGGCGCGGAGAGACCCAGTACTTC. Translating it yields CASSFTGRGETQYF. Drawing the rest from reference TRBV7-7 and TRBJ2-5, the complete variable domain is GAGVSQSPRYKVTKRGQDVTLRCDPISSHATLYWYQQALGQGPEFLTYFNYEAQPDKSGLPSDRFSAERPEGSISTLTIQRTEQRDSAMYRCASSFTGRGETQYFGPGTRLLVL.

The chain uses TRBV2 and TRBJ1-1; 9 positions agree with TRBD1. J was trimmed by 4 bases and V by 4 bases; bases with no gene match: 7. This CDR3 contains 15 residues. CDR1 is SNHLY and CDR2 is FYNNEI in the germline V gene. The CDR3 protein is CASSGTGGESTEAFF. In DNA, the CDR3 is TGTGCCAGCAGTGGAACAGGGGGCGAGTCCACTGAAGCTTTCTTT.

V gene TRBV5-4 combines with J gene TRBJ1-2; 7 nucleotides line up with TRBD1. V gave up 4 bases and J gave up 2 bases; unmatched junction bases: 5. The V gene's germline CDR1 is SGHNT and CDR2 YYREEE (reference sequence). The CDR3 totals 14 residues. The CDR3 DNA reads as TGTGCCAGCAGCCCGAGACAGGGAAACTATGGCTACACCTTC. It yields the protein CASSPRQGNYGYTF.

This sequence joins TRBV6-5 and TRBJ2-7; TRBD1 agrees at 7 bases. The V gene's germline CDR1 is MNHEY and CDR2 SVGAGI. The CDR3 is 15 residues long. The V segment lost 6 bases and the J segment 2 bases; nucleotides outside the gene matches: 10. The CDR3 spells CASSPSTGIAYEQYF. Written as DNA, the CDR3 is TGTGCCAGCAGCCCCTCGACAGGGATCGCCTACGAGCAGTACTTC.

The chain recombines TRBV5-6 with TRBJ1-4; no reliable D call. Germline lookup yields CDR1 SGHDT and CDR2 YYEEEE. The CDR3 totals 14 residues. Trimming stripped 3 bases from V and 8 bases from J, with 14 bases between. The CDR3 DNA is TGTGCCAGCAGCTACTCTTGGGAGAGAGAAAAACTGTTTTTT. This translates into CASSYSWEREKLFF. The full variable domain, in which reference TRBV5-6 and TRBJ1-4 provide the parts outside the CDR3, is DAGVTQSPTHLIKTRGQQVTLRCSPKSGHDTVSWYQQALGQGPQFIFQYYEEEERQRGNFPDRFSGHQFPNYSSELNVNALLLGDSALYLCASSYSWEREKLFFGSGTQLSVL.

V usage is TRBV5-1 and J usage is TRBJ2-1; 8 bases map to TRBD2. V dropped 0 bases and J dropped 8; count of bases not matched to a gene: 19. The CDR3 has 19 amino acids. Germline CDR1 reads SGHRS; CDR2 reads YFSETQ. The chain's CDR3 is CASSLEAQRGIPIWDEQFF. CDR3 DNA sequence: TGCGCCAGCAGCTTGGAAGCCCAGCGGGGGATCCCGATTTGGGATGAGCAGTTCTTC.

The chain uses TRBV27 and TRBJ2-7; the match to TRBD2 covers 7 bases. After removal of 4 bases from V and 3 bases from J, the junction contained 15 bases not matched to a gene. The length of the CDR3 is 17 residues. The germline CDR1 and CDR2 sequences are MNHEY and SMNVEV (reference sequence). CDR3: CASSWVRSGTTIYEQYF. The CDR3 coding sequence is TGTGCCAGCAGTTGGGTTAGATCGGGGACTACAATCTACGAGCAGTACTTC.

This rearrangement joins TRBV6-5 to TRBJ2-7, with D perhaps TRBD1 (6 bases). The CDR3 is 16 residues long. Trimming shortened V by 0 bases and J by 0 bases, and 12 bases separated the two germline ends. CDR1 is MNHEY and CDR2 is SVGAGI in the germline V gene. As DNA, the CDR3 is TGTGCCAGCAGTTACTCCGCCAGGGACAACTCCTACGAGCAGTACTTC. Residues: CASSYSARDNSYEQYF.

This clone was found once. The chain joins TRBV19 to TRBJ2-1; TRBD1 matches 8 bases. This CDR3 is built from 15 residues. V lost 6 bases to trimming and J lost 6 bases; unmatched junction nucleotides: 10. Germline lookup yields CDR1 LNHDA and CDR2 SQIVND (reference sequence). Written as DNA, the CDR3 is TGTGCCAGTAGCCCAGCCCAGGGGGCCCTCAATGAGCAGTTCTTC. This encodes CASSPAQGALNEQFF. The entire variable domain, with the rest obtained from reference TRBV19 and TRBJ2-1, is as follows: DGGITQSPKYLFRKEGQNVTLSCEQNLNHDAMYWYRQDPGQGLRLIYYSQIVNDFQKGDIAEGYSVSREKKESFPLTVTSAQKNPTAFYLCASSPAQGALNEQFFGPGTRLTVL.

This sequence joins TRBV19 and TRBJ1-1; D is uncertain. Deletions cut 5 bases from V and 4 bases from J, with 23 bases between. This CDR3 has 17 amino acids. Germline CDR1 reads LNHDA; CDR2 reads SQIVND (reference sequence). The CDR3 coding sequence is TGTGCCAGTAGTCCGTCTCCCGGTCTTGGTTTAAGCACTGAAGCTTTCTTT. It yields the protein CASSPSPGLGLSTEAFF.

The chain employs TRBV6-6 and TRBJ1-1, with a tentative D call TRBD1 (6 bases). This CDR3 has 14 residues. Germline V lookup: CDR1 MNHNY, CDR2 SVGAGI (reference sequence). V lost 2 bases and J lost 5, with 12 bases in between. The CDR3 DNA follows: TGTGCCAGCAGTTACCTTACAGGGAGTACTGAAGCTTTCTTT. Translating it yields CASSYLTGSTEAFF.

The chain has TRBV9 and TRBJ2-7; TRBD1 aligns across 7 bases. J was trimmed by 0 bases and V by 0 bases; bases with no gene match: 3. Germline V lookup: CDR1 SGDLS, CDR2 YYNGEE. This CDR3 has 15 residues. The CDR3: CASSVGQGFSYEQYF. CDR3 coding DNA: TGTGCCAGCAGCGTAGGACAGGGATTCTCCTACGAGCAGTACTTC.